Below are 15 T cell receptor beta chains sequenced from a single sample in a study of cytomegalovirus exposure and HLA in healthy donors (dated by TCRdb to the late 2010s). The library was prepared using the immunoSEQ multiplex PCR assay. A mixture of 60 forward primers for TCR Vbeta segments and 13 reverse primers for TCR Jbeta segments was used in the multiplex PCR. TCRdb took this table from immuneACCESS and kept in-frame rearrangements with V and J called. Such tables lack part of the clones; where checked against another copy, unresolved V genes explain under half of the gap, and the rest is unexplained. Within this sample are fewer than 150,000 clones, with 78% of them counted one time only. The top ten hold 2.5% to 3.5% of the sample. The sample consisted of PBMCs. The receptors here all came from a male donor in good health and CMV-seronegative.

CDR3 sequence reads: CASSKSSIGSTDTQYF. CDR3 DNA sequence: TGTGCCAGCAGTAAAAGTAGCATCGGAAGCACAGATACGCAGTATTTT. The V call is TRBV6-4, the J call TRBJ2-3; no definite D call. CDR1 and CDR2 from the germline V gene are MRHNA and SNTAGT. V was cut by 5 bases and J by 0 bases, with 15 bases left in between. The CDR3 spans 16 residues.

This clone was counted between two and nine times. This chain joins TRBV4-1 and TRBJ2-6; D is unclear. Per the germline V gene, CDR1 is MGHRA and CDR2 is YSYEKL. V was shortened by 1 base and J by 4 bases, with 14 bases between the two germline ends. The CDR3 covers 17 residues. The CDR3, as DNA: TGCGCCAGCAGCCAAGTTGATCGAGGATGGGGGGCCAACGTCCTGACTTTC. It encodes CASSQVDRGWGANVLTF.

Note on this clone: One end of the junction fails to match germline, which may point to a read error. The chain combines TRBV7-9 with TRBJ2-6; TRBD1 is a possible D gene (6 bases). The length of the CDR3 is 16 residues. CDR1 SEHNR and CDR2 FQNEAQ come from the germline V gene (reference sequence). Here the CDR3 DNA reads TGTTCCAGCAGGAGTAAAGGGGGAGTTGGGGCCAACGTCCTGACTTTC. Translating gives CSSRSKGGVGANVLTF.

The rearrangement uses TRBV10-3 and TRBJ2-7, with D maybe TRBD2 (6 bases). CDR1 ENHRY and CDR2 SYGVKD come from the germline V gene. The V end was cut by 6 bases, the J end by 2 bases, with 14 bases between. The CDR3 has 14 residues. The CDR3 DNA is TGTGCCATCAGGCCCGGGGGACCCCCCTACGAGCAGTACTTC. This sequence encodes CAIRPGGPPYEQYF.

The CDR3 here is CASSRTGWGADTIYF. The CDR3 DNA reads as TGTGCCAGCAGCCGGACAGGGTGGGGGGCGGACACCATATATTTT. This chain links TRBV7-2 with TRBJ1-3; 8 nucleotides align to TRBD1. Germline V lookup: CDR1 SGHTA, CDR2 FQGNSA. The CDR3 consists of 15 residues. V lost 5 bases, J lost 8 bases, and 11 bases stayed unmatched.

The chain recombines TRBV4-2 with TRBJ2-7; 12 bases match TRBD2. V dropped 1 base and J dropped 6; count of bases not matched to a gene: 1. The CDR3 contains 14 residues. The V gene's germline CDR1 is LGHNA and CDR2 YNFKEQ. The chain's CDR3 is CASSQGTSGVEQYF. CDR3 bases: TGTGCCAGCAGCCAAGGGACTAGCGGGGTCGAGCAGTACTTC.

V usage is TRBV29-1 and J usage is TRBJ1-1; no firm D call. This CDR3 contains 11 residues. V was pared by 2 bases and J by 6 bases, with 7 bases between. CDR1 SQVTM and CDR2 ANQGSEA come from the germline V gene. The CDR3 is CSVESSAEAFF. In nucleotides, the CDR3 is TGCAGCGTTGAATCCTCCGCTGAAGCTTTCTTT. The full variable domain, in which reference TRBV29-1 and TRBJ1-1 provide the parts outside the CDR3, is SAVISQKPSRDICQRGTSLTIQCQVDSQVTMMFWYRQQPGQSLTLIATANQGSEATYESGFVIDKFPISRPNLTFSTLTVSNMSPEDSSIYLCSVESSAEAFFGQGTRLTVV.

CDR3 loop: CASSLNPSGIGEKLFF. The CDR3 DNA follows: TGTGCCAGCAGCCTGAATCCTTCAGGGATAGGTGAAAAACTGTTTTTT. The V call is TRBV7-2, the J call TRBJ1-4; TRBD1 might be the D (5 bases). The V end was cut by 5 bases, the J end by 7 bases, with 20 bases between. The CDR3 loop spans 16 amino acids. Germline CDR1 SGHTA, CDR2 FQGNSA.

V usage is TRBV29-1 and J usage is TRBJ2-7; 9 bases map to TRBD1. Germline CDR1 reads SQVTM; CDR2 reads ANQGSEA. This CDR3 contains 14 residues. Trimming removed 6 bases from V and 6 bases from J; junction bases left unmatched: 12. The CDR3, as DNA: TGCAGCGTGAGGCCATGGGACAGGGTAAGCGAGCAGTACTTC. It yields the protein CSVRPWDRVSEQYF.

The V gene is TRBV30, the J gene TRBJ2-7; 8 positions match TRBD1. V lost 0 bases, J lost 3 bases, and 16 bases stayed unmatched. The V gene's germline CDR1 is GTSNPN and CDR2 SVGIG (reference sequence). This CDR3 spans 18 amino acids. The CDR3 reads CAWSVFASQTGEIYEQYF. In DNA, the CDR3 is TGTGCCTGGAGTGTCTTTGCCTCTCAGACAGGGGAGATCTACGAGCAGTACTTC.

J is TRBJ2-7 and V is TRBV5-4; D not resolved. Per the germline V gene, CDR1 is SGHNT and CDR2 is YYREEE (reference sequence). The germline V and J ends were trimmed by 4 bases and 0 bases, with 5 bases remaining between them. The CDR3 has 12 amino acids. CDR3 nucleotides: TGTGCCAGCAGCACAGCCTCCTACGAGCAGTACTTC. It codes for CASSTASYEQYF.

This rearrangement joins TRBV19 to TRBJ1-5; 10 bases are a match to TRBD1. CDR3 size: 15 residues. Trimming at V came to 4 bases and at J to 6 bases, leaving 6 bases not matched to a gene. The V gene's germline CDR1 is LNHDA and CDR2 SQIVND (reference sequence). CDR3 region: CASSTLDRGGQPQHF. CDR3 DNA sequence: TGTGCCAGTAGTACCTTGGACAGGGGGGGTCAGCCCCAGCATTTT.

The rearrangement joins TRBV9 to TRBJ1-6; a weak D match, TRBD1 (6 bases). Germline V gene data show CDR1 as SGDLS and CDR2 as YYNGEE. The CDR3 sequence is 15 residues long. Trimming cost V 2 bases and J 5 bases, with 11 bases left between them. In DNA, the CDR3 is TGTGCCAGCAGCGTTGAGGGACACGATAATTCACCCCTCCACTTT. Its protein product is CASSVEGHDNSPLHF.

This chain connects TRBV19 to TRBJ2-7, with D possibly being TRBD1 (6 bases). Germline lookup yields CDR1 LNHDA and CDR2 SQIVND (reference sequence). The germline V and J ends were trimmed by 7 bases and 1 base, with 20 bases remaining between them. This CDR3 contains 16 residues. The CDR3 DNA is TGTGCCAGTACCGTGTCGACAGGTTCAAAATCCTACGAGCAGTACTTC. Translated, it gives CASTVSTGSKSYEQYF.

The chain carries TRBV7-8 and TRBJ1-1, with D perhaps TRBD1 (5 bases). The CDR3 loop spans 13 amino acids. Trimming shortened V by 4 bases and J by 4 bases, and 10 bases separated the two germline ends. The germline V gene has CDR1 SGHVS and CDR2 FQNEAQ. The CDR3 nucleotides are TGTGCCAGCAGCTCAGGGTTGGCCACTGAAGCTTTCTTT. It specifies CASSSGLATEAFF.